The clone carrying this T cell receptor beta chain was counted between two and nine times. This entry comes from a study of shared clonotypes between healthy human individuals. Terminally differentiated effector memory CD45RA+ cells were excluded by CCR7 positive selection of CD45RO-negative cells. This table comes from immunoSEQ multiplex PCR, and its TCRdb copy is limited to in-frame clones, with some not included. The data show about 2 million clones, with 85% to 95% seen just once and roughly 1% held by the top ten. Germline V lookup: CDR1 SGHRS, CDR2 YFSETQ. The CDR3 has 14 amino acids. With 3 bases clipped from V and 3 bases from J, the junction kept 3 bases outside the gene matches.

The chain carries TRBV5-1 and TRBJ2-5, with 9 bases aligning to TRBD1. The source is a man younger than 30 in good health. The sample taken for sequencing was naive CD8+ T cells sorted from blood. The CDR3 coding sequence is TGCGCCAGCAGCTCCTGGACAGGGGAAGAGACCCAGTACTTC. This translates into CASSSWTGEETQYF.